Detailed here is one T cell receptor (beta chain). Trimming took off 4 bases at V and 5 bases at J, with 14 bases between the two ends. The CDR3 sequence is 13 residues long. Germline V gene data show CDR1 as GTSNPN and CDR2 as SVGIG (reference sequence). These data come from a study of cytomegalovirus exposure and HLA in healthy donors. The study ran its PCR with 60 Vbeta and 13 Jbeta primers. Clones were read by immunoSEQ multiplex PCR, and TCRdb kept only the in-frame ones, dropping some. Altogether roughly 240,000 clones are present, about 81% being singletons, with the ten largest covering 4.5% to 6%.

This chain uses TRBV30 with TRBJ1-2; the D is unclear. Sequenced sample: PBMCs. This sequence was found in a woman aged 40 to 50 in good health and CMV-seropositive. The CDR3 coding sequence is TGTGCCTGGACCCTACCGGAGCGTTATGGCTACACCTTC. Residues: CAWTLPERYGYTF.